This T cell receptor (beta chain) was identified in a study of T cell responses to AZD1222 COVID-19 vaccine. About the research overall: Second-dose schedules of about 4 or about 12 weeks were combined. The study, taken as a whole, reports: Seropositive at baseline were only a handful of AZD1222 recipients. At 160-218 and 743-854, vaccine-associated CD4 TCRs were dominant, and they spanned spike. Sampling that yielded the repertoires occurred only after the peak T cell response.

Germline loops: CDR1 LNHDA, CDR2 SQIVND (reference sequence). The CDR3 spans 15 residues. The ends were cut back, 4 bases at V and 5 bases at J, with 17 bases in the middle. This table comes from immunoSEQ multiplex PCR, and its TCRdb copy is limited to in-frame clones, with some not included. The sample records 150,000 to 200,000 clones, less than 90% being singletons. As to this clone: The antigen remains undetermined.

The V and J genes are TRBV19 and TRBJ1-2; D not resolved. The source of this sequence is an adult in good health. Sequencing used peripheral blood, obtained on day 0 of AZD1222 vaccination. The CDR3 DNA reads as TGTGCCAGTAGTAACCCGGGCTCGGGATGGTATGGCTACACCTTC. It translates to CASSNPGSGWYGYTF.